This TCR beta chain derives from a study of spatial heterogeneity in lung cancer. TCRdb reprocessed the 5' RACE reads with MiXCR, giving one entry per CDR3 protein. The sample lists approximately 20,000 distinct CDR3 sequences, approximately 9.1% occurring once. CDR1 and CDR2 (germline): MNHNY, SVGAGI (reference sequence). The CDR3 has 17 residues. V was pared by 6 bases and J by 5 bases, with 25 bases between. This clonotype was picked up many times. As to time point: blood at routine non-recurrence follow-up after resection. The source was PBMCs, collected at follow-up. The origin of this receptor is a female donor with early-stage non-small cell lung cancer. V is TRBV6-6 and J is TRBJ1-1; D is possibly TRBD1 (6 bases). Written as DNA, the CDR3 is TGTGCCAGCAGCGAAGGCGGCAGGGGTGGATGGGTTACTGAAGCTTTCTTT. Translated: CASSEGGRGGWVTEAFF.